Listed here are 19 T cell receptor beta chains from one sample, sequenced in a study of T cells expressing NK-cell markers (dated by TCRdb to 2020 to 2022). Library preparation used 5' RACE. The instrument was an Illumina HiSeq 2000. TCRdb reprocessed the reads, reporting each CDR3 protein sequence once and no DNA. The data table for this sample lists 300,000 to 450,000 distinct CDR3 sequences. Of the sample, 4% to 6.5% falls within the top ten clones. The source material was blood T cells: a sorted CD56 or NKG2C T cell subset, CD4+ or CD8+ T cells, or bulk PBMC T cells (not recorded which). The receptors derive from a man aged 18-70 years in good health.

The chain combines TRBV7-2 with TRBJ2-5; the D call from TCRdb, TRBD1, cannot be confirmed without DNA. The germline V gene encodes CDR1 SGHTA and CDR2 FQGNSA. CDR3 length equals 15 residues. CDR3 region: CASSFNAAGEETQYF.

The chain is built from TRBV5-1 and TRBJ2-5; checking the TCRdb D call of TRBD1 is not possible without DNA. Per the germline V gene, CDR1 is SGHRS and CDR2 is YFSETQ. The CDR3 totals 15 residues. Here the CDR3 reads CASSDIEGTWETQYF.

The rearrangement uses TRBV5-1 and TRBJ1-2; absent DNA, TCRdb's TRBD1 call cannot be checked. The germline gives CDR1 SGHRS, CDR2 YFSETQ. The CDR3 spans 17 residues. CDR3 sequence reads: CASSLAGTVLSAYGYTF.

V is TRBV2 and J is TRBJ2-3; TCRdb proposes TRBD2, but this gene call is untestable without DNA. The CDR3 spans 13 residues. Germline V gene data show CDR1 as SNHLY and CDR2 as FYNNEI. CDR3 residues: CATKRELADTQYF.

This rearrangement joins TRBV30 to TRBJ2-3; the TCRdb D gene call, TRBD1, has no DNA to confirm it. Germline V CDR1 and CDR2: GTSNPN, SVGIG (reference sequence). There are 12 residues in the CDR3. This CDR3 reads CAWSVGPVRQYF.

J is TRBJ2-7 and V is TRBV20-1; TCRdb indicates TRBD1, and absent DNA this call remains unverified. Germline lookup yields CDR1 DFQATT and CDR2 SNEGSKA (reference sequence). This CDR3 contains 14 residues. The CDR3 sequence is CSAKGQGSSYEQYF.

The chain is built from TRBV18 and TRBJ1-1; TCRdb indicates TRBD1, and absent DNA this call remains unverified. The germline CDR1 and CDR2 sequences are KGHSH and LQKENI. This CDR3 has 18 residues. This CDR3 reads CASSPGGGFRALNTEAFF. Full variable domain (outside the CDR3, taken from reference TRBV18 and TRBJ1-1): NAGVMQNPRHLVRRRGQEARLRCSPMKGHSHVYWYRQLPEEGLKFMVYLQKENIIDESGMPKERFSAEFPKEGPSILRIQQVVRGDSAAYFCASSPGGGFRALNTEAFFGQGTRLTVV.

J is TRBJ1-1 and V is TRBV6-5; TCRdb calls TRBD1, which cannot be checked without DNA. There are 15 residues in the CDR3. Germline CDR1 is MNHEY and CDR2 is SVGAGI. The CDR3 loop reads CASSYSSQGNTEAFF.

This sequence joins TRBV12-3 or TRBV12-4 and TRBJ2-1; the TCRdb D gene call, TRBD1, has no DNA to confirm it. This CDR3 has 17 amino acids. The CDR3 sequence is CASSSRGRDSSYNEQFF.

The chain joins TRBV2 to TRBJ1-1. Per germline, CDR1 SNHLY and CDR2 FYNNEI. The CDR3 consists of 14 residues. The CDR3 reads CASSEWGGHTEAFF.

The genes are TRBV5-1 and TRBJ1-5. This CDR3 has 14 amino acids. Germline V gene lookup returns CDR1 SGHRS and CDR2 YFSETQ. The CDR3 is CASSPEGWNQPQHF.

V and J are TRBV7-2 and TRBJ2-3. This CDR3 spans 15 amino acids. Per germline, CDR1 SGHTA and CDR2 FQGNSA. CDR3 protein: CASSLSALSTDTQYF.

This chain connects TRBV29-1 to TRBJ2-3; TCRdb outputs TRBD2, but without DNA this stays unchecked. The CDR3 length is 15 residues. Per germline, CDR1 SQVTM and CDR2 ANQGSEA. The CDR3 loop is CSVRFSGGAQDTQYF.

The rearrangement uses TRBV5-1 and TRBJ1-1; TCRdb's D call of TRBD1 is untestable without DNA. In germline, CDR1 is SGHRS, CDR2 YFSETQ. This CDR3 has 15 amino acids. The CDR3 reads CASRGQGNRNTEAFF. Full variable domain (rest looked up from reference TRBV5-1 and TRBJ1-1): KAGVTQTPRYLIKTRGQQVTLSCSPISGHRSVSWYQQTPGQGLQFLFEYFSETQRNKGNFPGRFSGRQFSNSRSEMNVSTLELGDSALYLCASRGQGNRNTEAFFGQGTRLTVV.

V is TRBV20-1 and J is TRBJ1-1; TCRdb calls TRBD1, which cannot be checked without DNA. The germline gives CDR1 DFQATT, CDR2 SNEGSKA (reference sequence). The CDR3 length is 15 residues. CDR3 protein: CSAGTGRIWVTEAFF.

The chain uses TRBV5-1 and TRBJ2-6. The V gene's germline CDR1 is SGHRS and CDR2 YFSETQ. The CDR3 extends over 16 amino acids. The CDR3 spells CASSSGHGAGANVLTF.

The chain joins TRBV6-1 to TRBJ2-1. The CDR3 sequence is 12 residues long. Germline V lookup: CDR1 MNHNS, CDR2 SASEGT. The CDR3 loop reads CASSELESEQFF.

This chain joins TRBV6-2 or TRBV6-3 and TRBJ2-1; lacking DNA, the TRBD2 call made by TCRdb goes unchecked. The CDR3 totals 16 residues. CDR1 and CDR2 from the germline V gene are MNHEY and SVGEGT. This chain's CDR3 is CASSYLLTLAGDEQFF.

The chain combines TRBV18 with TRBJ2-5; the D call of TRBD2 rests on TCRdb alone, since no DNA is present to check it. Per the germline V gene, CDR1 is KGHSH and CDR2 is LQKENI. This CDR3 region has 15 residues. CDR3 protein: CASSPPSSGVETQYF.